What follows are 13 T cell receptor beta chains derived from one specimen sequenced in a study of blood T cell repertoires in COVID-19. Sequencing used immunoSEQ multiplex PCR; TCRdb keeps in-frame clones, though not all of them. The sample yields approximately 300,000 clones, under 90% seen once. The specimen sequenced was peripheral blood. All receptors derive from a woman aged 25-40 years with COVID-19, enrolled during active disease.

This clone has just one count. The CDR3 bases are TGTGCCAGCAGCTTAACCACAGGGAATGAGCAGTTCTTC. Its protein product is CASSLTTGNEQFF. The rearrangement uses TRBV7-6 and TRBJ2-1, with a possible D match to TRBD1 (6 bases). Germline-derived CDR1 and CDR2 are SGHVS and FNYEAQ. There are 13 residues in the CDR3. Trimming removed 2 bases at V and 7 bases at J, with 9 bases between.

In DNA form, the CDR3 reads TGTGCCAGCAGTTTACCCAGGGCAGGGGGCGACTCACCCCTCCACTTT. This codes for CASSLPRAGGDSPLHF. The chain links TRBV28 to TRBJ1-6, with 8 bases aligning to TRBD1. With V trimmed by 2 bases and J by 10 bases, 10 bases remained unmatched. Germline values: CDR1 MDHEN, CDR2 SYDVKM. The CDR3 has 16 amino acids.

This chain joins TRBV10-3 and TRBJ1-6, with D unclear. The V gene lost 7 bases and the J gene lost 0 bases, with 10 bases spanning the gap. This CDR3 spans 15 amino acids. Germline lookup yields CDR1 ENHRY and CDR2 SYGVKD. The CDR3 bases are TGTGCCATCAAAATTGGGAGCTCCTATAATTCACCCCTCCACTTT. Translated, it gives CAIKIGSSYNSPLHF.

This clone was picked up a small number of times. The CDR3, as DNA: TGTGCCAGCACCGCCGGGGGGTTGCGAGAGACCCAGTACTTC. Amino acid sequence: CASTAGGLRETQYF. This chain links TRBV28 with TRBJ2-5; TRBD2 matches at 7 bases. V was pared by 7 bases and J by 4 bases, with 9 bases of the junction left unmatched. Germline lookup yields CDR1 MDHEN and CDR2 SYDVKM. CDR3 size: 14 residues. Full variable domain (remainder filled in from reference TRBV28 and TRBJ2-5): DVKVTQSSRYLVKRTGEKVFLECVQDMDHENMFWYRQDPGLGLRLIYFSYDVKMKEKGDIPEGYSVSREKKERFSLILESASTNQTSMYLCASTAGGLRETQYFGPGTRLLVL.

The chain recombines TRBV6-1 with TRBJ1-1; D gene ambiguous. Per the germline V gene, CDR1 is MNHNS and CDR2 is SASEGT. The CDR3 has 13 residues. The ends were cut back, 3 bases at V and 10 bases at J, with 15 bases in the middle. The CDR3 here is CASSDTVNRRAFF. DNA for the CDR3: TGTGCCAGCAGTGATACAGTGAACCGAAGAGCTTTCTTT.

The table lists this clone with a few counts. The rearrangement joins TRBV4-1 to TRBJ1-1; no definite D call. This CDR3 comprises 16 residues. The germline CDR1 and CDR2 sequences are MGHRA and YSYEKL. V was cut by 6 bases and J by 8 bases, with 25 bases left in between. CDR3 in amino acids: CASRRGLTGVSGEAFF. CDR3 coding DNA: TGCGCCAGCAGACGCGGGTTGACTGGAGTCAGTGGGGAAGCTTTCTTT.

The J gene is TRBJ1-2, the V gene TRBV6-1; D ambiguous. V gave up 0 bases and J gave up 2 bases, with 7 bases separating them. Germline assignment: CDR1 MNHNS and CDR2 SASEGT. This CDR3 has 14 amino acids. The CDR3 spells CASSEARGNYGYTF. CDR3 coding DNA: TGTGCCAGCAGTGAAGCGCGAGGAAACTATGGCTACACCTTC.

CDR3 DNA sequence: TGTGCCATCAGTGAGTCTGACAGGGGAGGGGCTTTCTTT. It translates to CAISESDRGGAFF. The V and J genes are TRBV10-3 and TRBJ1-1, with 8 bases that match TRBD1. Losses at the gene ends were 0 bases for V and 11 bases for J; bases not matched to a gene: 5. The CDR3 runs 13 residues. Looked up from germline, CDR1 is ENHRY and CDR2 is SYGVKD.

This clone was detected only once. The chain recombines TRBV10-2 with TRBJ1-1, with 8 bases matching TRBD1. The germline CDR1 and CDR2 sequences are WSHSY and SAAADI. V lost 2 bases to trimming and J lost 1 base; unmatched junction nucleotides: 6. CDR3 length equals 16 residues. CDR3 protein: CASSEPPGTGNTEAFF. The DNA of the CDR3 is TGCGCCAGCAGTGAGCCCCCCGGGACAGGGAACACTGAAGCTTTCTTT.

This clone came up a few times. The chain couples TRBV27 to TRBJ1-4; the match to TRBD1 covers 7 bases. Germline lookup yields CDR1 MNHEY and CDR2 SMNVEV (reference sequence). The CDR3 is 16 residues long. The J segment lost 3 bases and the V segment lost 0 bases, leaving 4 bases of the junction unmatched. The CDR3 DNA follows: TGTGCCAGCAGTTTATCGCAGGGACAGCCTAATGAAAAACTGTTTTTT. Encoded protein: CASSLSQGQPNEKLFF.

J is TRBJ2-3 and V is TRBV7-8; 8 positions match TRBD1. Germline CDR1 SGHVS, CDR2 FQNEAQ. Germline trimming cut 5 bases from V and 6 bases from J; bases unmatched to any gene: 16. The CDR3 has 17 amino acids. The CDR3 coding sequence is TGTGCCAGCAGCACTCCCCGACGGACAGGGCGTGGGGATACGCAGTATTTT. Amino acids: CASSTPRRTGRGDTQYF.

The chain links TRBV13 to TRBJ1-2; 8 nucleotides align to TRBD1. J gave up 4 bases and V 5 bases, and 15 bases lay outside the gene matches. Germline V lookup: CDR1 PRHDT, CDR2 FYEKMQ (reference sequence). The length of the CDR3 is 17 residues. CDR3 DNA: TGTGCCAGCAGCGGGGAAACGGACAGGGAAGGAGTCTATGGCTACACCTTC. It specifies CASSGETDREGVYGYTF.

The chain joins TRBV4-2 to TRBJ2-7; 8 bases agree with TRBD1. The germline gives CDR1 LGHNA, CDR2 YNFKEQ. The CDR3 loop spans 15 amino acids. V trimming: 0 bases; J trimming: 7 bases; junction bases outside the gene matches: 8. DNA of the CDR3: TGTGCCAGCAGCCAAGACGAGGGACAGGCCGGGGAGCAGTACTTC. This sequence encodes CASSQDEGQAGEQYF.